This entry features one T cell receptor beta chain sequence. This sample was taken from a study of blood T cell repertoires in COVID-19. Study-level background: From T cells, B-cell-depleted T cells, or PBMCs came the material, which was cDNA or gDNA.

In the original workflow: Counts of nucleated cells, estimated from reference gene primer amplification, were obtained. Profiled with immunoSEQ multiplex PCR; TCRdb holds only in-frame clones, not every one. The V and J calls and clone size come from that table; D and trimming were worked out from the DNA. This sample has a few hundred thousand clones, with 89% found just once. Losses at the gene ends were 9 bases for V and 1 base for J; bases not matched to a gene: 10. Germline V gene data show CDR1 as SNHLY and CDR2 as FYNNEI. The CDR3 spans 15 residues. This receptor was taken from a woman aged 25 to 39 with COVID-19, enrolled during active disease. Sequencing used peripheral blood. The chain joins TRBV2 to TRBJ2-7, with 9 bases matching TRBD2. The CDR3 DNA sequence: TGTGCCAGTAAAAGACTAGCGGACGTATCCTACGAGCAGTACGTC. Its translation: CASKRLADVSYEQYV.